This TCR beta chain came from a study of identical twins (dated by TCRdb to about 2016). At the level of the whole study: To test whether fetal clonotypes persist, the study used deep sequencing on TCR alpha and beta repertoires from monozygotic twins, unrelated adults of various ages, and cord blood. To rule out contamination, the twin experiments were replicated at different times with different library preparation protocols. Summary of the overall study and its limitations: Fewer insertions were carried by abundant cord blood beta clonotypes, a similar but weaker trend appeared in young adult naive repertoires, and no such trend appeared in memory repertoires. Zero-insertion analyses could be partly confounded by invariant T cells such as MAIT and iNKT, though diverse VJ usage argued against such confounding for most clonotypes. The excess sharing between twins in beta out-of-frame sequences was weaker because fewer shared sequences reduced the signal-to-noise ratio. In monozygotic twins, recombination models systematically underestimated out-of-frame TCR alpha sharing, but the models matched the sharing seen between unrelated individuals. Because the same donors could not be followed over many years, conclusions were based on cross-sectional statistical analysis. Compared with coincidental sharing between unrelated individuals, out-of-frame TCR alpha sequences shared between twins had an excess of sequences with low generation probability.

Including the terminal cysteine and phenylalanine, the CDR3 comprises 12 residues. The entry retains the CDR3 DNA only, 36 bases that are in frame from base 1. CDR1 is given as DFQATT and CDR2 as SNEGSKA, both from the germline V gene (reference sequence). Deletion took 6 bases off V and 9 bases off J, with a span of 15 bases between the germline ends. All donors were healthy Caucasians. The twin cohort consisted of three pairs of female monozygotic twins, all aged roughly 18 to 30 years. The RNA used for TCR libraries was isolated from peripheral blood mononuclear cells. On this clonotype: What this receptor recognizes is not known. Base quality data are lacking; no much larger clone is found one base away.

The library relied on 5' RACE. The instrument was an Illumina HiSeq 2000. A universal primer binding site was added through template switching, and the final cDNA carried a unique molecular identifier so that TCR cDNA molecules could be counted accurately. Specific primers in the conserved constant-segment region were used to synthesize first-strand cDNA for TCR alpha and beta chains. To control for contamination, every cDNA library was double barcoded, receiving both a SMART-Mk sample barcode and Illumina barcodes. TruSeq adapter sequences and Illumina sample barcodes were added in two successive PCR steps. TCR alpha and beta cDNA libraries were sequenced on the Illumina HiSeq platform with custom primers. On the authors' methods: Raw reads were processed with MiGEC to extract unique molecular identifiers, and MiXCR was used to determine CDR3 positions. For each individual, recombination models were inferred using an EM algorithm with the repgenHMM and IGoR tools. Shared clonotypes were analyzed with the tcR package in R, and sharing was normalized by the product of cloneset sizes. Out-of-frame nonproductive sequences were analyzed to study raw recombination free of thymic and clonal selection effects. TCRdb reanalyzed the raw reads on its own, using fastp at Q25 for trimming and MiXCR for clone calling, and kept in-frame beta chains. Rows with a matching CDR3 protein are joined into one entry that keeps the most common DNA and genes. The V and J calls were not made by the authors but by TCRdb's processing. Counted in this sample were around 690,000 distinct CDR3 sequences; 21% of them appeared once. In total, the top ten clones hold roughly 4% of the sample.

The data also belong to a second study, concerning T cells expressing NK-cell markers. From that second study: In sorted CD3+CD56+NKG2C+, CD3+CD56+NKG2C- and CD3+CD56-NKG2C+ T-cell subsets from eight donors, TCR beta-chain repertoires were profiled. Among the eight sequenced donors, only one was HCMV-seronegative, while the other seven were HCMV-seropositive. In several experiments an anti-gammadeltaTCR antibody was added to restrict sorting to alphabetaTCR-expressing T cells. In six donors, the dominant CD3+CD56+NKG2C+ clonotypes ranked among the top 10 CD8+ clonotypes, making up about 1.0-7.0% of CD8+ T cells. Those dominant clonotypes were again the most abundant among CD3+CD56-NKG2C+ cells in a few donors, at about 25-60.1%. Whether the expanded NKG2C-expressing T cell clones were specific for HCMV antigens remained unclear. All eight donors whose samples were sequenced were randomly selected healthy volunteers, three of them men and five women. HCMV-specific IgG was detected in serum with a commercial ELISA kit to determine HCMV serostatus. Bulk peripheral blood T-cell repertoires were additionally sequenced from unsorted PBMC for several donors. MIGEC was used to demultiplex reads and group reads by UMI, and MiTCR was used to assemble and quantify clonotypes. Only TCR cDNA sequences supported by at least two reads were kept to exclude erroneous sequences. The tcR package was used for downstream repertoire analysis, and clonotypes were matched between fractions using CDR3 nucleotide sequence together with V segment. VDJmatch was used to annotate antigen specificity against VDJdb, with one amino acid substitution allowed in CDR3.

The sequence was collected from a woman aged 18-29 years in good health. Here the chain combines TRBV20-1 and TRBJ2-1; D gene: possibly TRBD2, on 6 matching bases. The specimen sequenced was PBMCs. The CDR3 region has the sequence CSARRRGGEQFF. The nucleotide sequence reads TGCAGTGCCCGTAGGAGGGGCGGTGAGCAGTTCTTC.